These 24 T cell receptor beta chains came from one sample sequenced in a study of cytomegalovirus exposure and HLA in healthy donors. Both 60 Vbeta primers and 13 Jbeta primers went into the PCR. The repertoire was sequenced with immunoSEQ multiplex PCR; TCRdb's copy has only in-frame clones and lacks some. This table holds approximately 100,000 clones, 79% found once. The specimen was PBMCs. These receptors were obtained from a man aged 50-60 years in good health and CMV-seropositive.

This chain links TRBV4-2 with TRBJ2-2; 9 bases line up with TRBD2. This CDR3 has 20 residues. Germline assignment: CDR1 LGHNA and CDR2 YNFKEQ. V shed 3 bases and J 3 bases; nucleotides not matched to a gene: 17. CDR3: CASSHPYKLAGGPDTGELFF. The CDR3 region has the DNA TGTGCCAGCAGCCACCCCTATAAGCTTGCGGGAGGGCCCGACACCGGGGAGCTGTTTTTT.

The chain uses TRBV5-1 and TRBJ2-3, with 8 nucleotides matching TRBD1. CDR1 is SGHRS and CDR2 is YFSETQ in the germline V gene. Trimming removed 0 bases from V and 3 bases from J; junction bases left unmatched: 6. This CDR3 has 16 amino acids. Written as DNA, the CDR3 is TGCGCCAGCAGCTTGGGGACAGGGCAGGGGACAGATACGCAGTATTTT. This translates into CASSLGTGQGTDTQYF. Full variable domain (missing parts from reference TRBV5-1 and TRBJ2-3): KAGVTQTPRYLIKTRGQQVTLSCSPISGHRSVSWYQQTPGQGLQFLFEYFSETQRNKGNFPGRFSGRQFSNSRSEMNVSTLELGDSALYLCASSLGTGQGTDTQYFGPGTRLTVL.

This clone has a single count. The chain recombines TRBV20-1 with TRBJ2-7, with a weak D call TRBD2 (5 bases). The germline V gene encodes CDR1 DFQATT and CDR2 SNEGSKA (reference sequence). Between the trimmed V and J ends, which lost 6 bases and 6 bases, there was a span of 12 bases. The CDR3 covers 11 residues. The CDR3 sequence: CSAQRRSEQYF. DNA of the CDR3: TGCAGTGCCCAAAGGAGGTCCGAGCAGTACTTC.

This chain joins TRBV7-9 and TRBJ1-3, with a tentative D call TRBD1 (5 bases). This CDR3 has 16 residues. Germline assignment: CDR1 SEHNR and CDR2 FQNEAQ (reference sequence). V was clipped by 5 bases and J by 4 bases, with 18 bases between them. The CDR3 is CASSNPAAKGGNTIYF. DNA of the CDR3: TGTGCCAGCAGCAACCCGGCCGCAAAGGGGGGAAACACCATATATTTT. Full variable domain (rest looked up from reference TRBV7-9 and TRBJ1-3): DTGVSQNPRHKITKRGQNVTFRCDPISEHNRLYWYRQTLGQGPEFLTYFQNEAQLEKSRLLSDRFSAERPKGSFSTLEIQRTEQGDSAMYLCASSNPAAKGGNTIYFGEGSWLTVV.

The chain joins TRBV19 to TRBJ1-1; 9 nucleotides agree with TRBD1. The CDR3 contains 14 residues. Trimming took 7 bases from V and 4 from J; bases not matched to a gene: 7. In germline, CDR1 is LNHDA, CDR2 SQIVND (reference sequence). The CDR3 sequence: CASTPDRGGTEAFF. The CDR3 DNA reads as TGTGCCAGTACCCCGGACAGGGGAGGCACTGAAGCTTTCTTT.

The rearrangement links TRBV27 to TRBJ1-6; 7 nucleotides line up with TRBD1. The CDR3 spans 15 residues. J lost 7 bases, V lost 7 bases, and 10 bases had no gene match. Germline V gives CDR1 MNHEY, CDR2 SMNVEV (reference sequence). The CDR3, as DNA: TGTGCCAGCACCCCGACAGGGACGGGGAATTCACCCCTCCACTTT. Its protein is CASTPTGTGNSPLHF.

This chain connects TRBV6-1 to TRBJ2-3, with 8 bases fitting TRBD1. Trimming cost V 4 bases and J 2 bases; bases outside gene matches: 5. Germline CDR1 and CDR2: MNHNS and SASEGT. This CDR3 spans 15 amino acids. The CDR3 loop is CASSVGQVPTDTQYF. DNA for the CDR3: TGTGCCAGCAGTGTGGGACAGGTCCCCACAGATACGCAGTATTTT.

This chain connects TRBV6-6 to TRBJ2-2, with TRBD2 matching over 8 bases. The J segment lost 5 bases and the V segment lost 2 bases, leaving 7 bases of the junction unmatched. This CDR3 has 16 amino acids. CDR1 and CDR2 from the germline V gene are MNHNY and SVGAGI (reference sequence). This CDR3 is CASSYPSGRGTGELFF. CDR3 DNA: TGTGCCAGCAGTTACCCCTCCGGGAGGGGTACCGGGGAGCTGTTTTTT.

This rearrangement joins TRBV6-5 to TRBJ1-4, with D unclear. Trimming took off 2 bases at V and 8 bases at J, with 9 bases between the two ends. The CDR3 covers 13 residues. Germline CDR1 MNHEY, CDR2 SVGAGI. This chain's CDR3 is CASSYLGGEKLFF. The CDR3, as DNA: TGTGCCAGCAGTTACCTCGGAGGGGAAAAACTGTTTTTT.

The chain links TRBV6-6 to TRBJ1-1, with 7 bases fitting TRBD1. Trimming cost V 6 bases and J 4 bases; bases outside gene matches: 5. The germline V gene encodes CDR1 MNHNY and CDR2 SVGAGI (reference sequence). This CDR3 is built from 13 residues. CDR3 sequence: CASRPSGGTEAFF. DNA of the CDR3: TGTGCCAGCAGGCCGTCAGGGGGCACTGAAGCTTTCTTT.

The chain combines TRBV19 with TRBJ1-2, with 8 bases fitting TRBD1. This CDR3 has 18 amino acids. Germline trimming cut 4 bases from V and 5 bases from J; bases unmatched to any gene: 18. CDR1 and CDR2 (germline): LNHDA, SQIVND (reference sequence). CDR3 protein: CASSNTFSRRDRSYGYTF. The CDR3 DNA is TGTGCCAGTAGTAACACTTTCTCCCGCCGGGACAGGAGTTATGGCTACACCTTC.

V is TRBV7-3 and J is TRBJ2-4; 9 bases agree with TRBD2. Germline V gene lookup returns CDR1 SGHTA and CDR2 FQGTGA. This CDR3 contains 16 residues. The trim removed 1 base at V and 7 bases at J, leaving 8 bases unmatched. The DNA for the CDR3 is TGTGCCAGCAGCTTAAGTGCTAGCGGGACGGGGAACATTCAGTACTTC. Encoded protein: CASSLSASGTGNIQYF.

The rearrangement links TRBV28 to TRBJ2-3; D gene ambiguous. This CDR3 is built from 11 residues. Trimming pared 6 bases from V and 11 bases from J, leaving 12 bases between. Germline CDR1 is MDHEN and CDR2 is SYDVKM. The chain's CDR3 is CASSDRPGQYF. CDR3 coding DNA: TGTGCCAGCAGCGACCGGCCAGGGCAGTATTTT.

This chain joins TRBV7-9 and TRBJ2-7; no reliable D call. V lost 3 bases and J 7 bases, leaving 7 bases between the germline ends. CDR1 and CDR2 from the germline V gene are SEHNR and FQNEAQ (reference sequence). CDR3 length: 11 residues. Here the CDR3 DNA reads TGTGCCAGCAGCTTGCTAGAGGAGCAGTACTTC. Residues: CASSLLEEQYF.

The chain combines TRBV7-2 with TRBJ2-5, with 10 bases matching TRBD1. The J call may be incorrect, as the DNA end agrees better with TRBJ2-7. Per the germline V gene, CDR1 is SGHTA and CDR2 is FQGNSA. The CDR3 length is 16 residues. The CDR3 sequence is CASSPYPGQGTYEQYF. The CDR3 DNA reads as TGTGCCAGCAGCCCCTACCCGGGACAGGGGACCTACGAGCAGTACTTC.

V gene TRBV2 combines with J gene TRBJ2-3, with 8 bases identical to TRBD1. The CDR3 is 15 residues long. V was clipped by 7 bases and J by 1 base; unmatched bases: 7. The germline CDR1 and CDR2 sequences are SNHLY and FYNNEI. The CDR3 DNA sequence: TGTGCCAGCAAGAGGACAGGGCCGGGCACAGATACGCAGTATTTT. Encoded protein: CASKRTGPGTDTQYF.

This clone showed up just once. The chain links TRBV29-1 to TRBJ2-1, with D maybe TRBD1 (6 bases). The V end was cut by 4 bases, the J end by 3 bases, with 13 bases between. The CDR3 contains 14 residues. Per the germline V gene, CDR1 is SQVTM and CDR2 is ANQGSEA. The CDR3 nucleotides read TGCAGCGTTGGAGATGAGGACAGCTACAATGAGCAGTTCTTC. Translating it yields CSVGDEDSYNEQFF.

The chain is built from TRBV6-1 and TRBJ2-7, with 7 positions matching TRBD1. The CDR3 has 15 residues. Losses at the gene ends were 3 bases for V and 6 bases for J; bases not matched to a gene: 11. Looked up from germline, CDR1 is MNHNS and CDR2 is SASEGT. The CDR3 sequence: CASSDAWQGVGEQYF. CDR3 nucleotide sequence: TGTGCCAGCAGTGACGCCTGGCAGGGGGTGGGCGAGCAGTACTTC.

CDR3 coding DNA: TGTGCCTGGAGTCCCGGGACAATAGGGAATGAGCAGTTCTTC. As protein: CAWSPGTIGNEQFF. The chain couples TRBV30 to TRBJ2-1; a weak D match, TRBD1 (6 bases). V was trimmed by 2 bases and J by 7 bases, leaving 15 bases between them. The CDR3 runs 14 residues. Germline assignment: CDR1 GTSNPN and CDR2 SVGIG (reference sequence).

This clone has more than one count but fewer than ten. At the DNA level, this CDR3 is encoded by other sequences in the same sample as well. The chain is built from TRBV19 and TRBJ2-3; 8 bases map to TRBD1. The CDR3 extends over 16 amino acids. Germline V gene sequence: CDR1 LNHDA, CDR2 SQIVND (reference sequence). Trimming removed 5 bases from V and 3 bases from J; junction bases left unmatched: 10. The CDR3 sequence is CASSPGTGIRTDTQYF. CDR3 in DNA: TGTGCCAGTAGTCCCGGGACAGGTATTCGTACAGATACGCAGTATTTT. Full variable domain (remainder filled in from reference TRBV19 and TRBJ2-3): DGGITQSPKYLFRKEGQNVTLSCEQNLNHDAMYWYRQDPGQGLRLIYYSQIVNDFQKGDIAEGYSVSREKKESFPLTVTSAQKNPTAFYLCASSPGTGIRTDTQYFGPGTRLTVL.

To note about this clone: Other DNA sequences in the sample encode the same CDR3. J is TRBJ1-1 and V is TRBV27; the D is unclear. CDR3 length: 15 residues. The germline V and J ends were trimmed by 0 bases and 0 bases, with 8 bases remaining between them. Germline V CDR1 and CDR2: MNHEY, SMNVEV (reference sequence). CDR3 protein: CASSLSPGMNTEAFF. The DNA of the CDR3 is TGTGCCAGCAGTTTATCACCGGGGATGAACACTGAAGCTTTCTTT.

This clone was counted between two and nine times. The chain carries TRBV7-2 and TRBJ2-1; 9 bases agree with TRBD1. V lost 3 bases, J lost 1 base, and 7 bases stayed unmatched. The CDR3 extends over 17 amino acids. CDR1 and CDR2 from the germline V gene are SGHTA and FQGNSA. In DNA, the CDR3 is TGTGCCAGCAGCTTGCGTGCGGGACAGGGTTCCTACAATGAGCAGTTCTTC. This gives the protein CASSLRAGQGSYNEQFF.

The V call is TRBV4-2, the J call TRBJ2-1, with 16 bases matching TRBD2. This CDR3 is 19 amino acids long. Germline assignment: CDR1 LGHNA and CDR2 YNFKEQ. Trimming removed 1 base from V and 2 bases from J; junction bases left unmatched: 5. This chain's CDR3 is CASSQAGTSGRAPYNEQFF. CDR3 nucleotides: TGTGCCAGCAGCCAAGCCGGGACTAGCGGGAGGGCCCCCTACAATGAGCAGTTCTTC.

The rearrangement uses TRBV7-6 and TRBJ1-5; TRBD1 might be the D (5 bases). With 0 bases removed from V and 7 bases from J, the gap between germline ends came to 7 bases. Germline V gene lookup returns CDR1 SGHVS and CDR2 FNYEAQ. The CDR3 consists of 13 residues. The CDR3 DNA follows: TGTGCCAGCAGCTTAGCCAGGGAACAGCCCCAGCATTTT. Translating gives CASSLAREQPQHF.